The next 31 T cell receptor beta chains were all read from a single sample in a study of breast tumors, draining lymph nodes, adjacent tissues. Breast cancer patients provided tissue from their axillary draining lymph nodes. From the multiplex PCR reads, TCRdb called clonotypes with MiXCR, one entry per CDR3 protein. Here the sample spans around 230,000 distinct CDR3 sequences, 32% being singletons. Sequences were obtained from axillary lymph node tissue. The receptors shown here come from a female donor with breast cancer. Some clones in this sample may be carry-over from other donors' samples.

This clonotype was recorded many times. The chain uses TRBV12-3 or TRBV12-4 and TRBJ2-7, with TRBD2 identical over 13 bases. After removal of 6 bases from V and 5 bases from J, the junction contained 10 bases not matched to a gene. The length of the CDR3 is 16 residues. The CDR3 loop is CASSHRLAGGRDEQYF. CDR3 sequence (DNA): TGTGCCAGCAGCCATAGACTAGCGGGAGGTCGAGACGAGCAGTACTTC.

The CDR3 region is CASSVGVPGNAIYF. In DNA, the CDR3 is TGTGCCAGCAGCGTAGGGGTCCCTGGGAACGCCATATATTTT. The V call is TRBV9, the J call TRBJ1-3; D is ambiguous. V shed 0 bases and J shed 11 bases, with 15 bases lying between them. This CDR3 comprises 14 residues. Germline V gene sequence: CDR1 SGDLS, CDR2 YYNGEE.

The chain carries TRBV6-2 or TRBV6-3 and TRBJ2-5, with D maybe TRBD2 (5 bases). With 10 bases removed from V and 4 bases from J, the gap between germline ends came to 13 bases. Germline V gives CDR1 MNHEY, CDR2 SVGEGT. The CDR3 is 12 amino acids. The CDR3 sequence: CAIQRGPETQYF. CDR3 sequence (DNA): TGTGCCATCCAACGCGGGCCAGAGACCCAGTACTTC.

This clonotype was seen ten or more times. V gene TRBV19 combines with J gene TRBJ1-5, with 8 bases identical to TRBD1. Losses at the gene ends were 7 bases for V and 2 bases for J; bases not matched to a gene: 7. Germline CDR1 and CDR2: LNHDA and SQIVND (reference sequence). The CDR3 runs 15 residues. The CDR3 loop is CASNGGGQGNQPQHF. For the CDR3, the DNA is TGTGCCAGTAACGGAGGGGGACAGGGCAATCAGCCCCAGCATTTT.

Ten or more counts support this clonotype. This rearrangement joins TRBV29-1 to TRBJ2-2; D is perhaps TRBD1 (5 bases). This CDR3 is 12 amino acids long. Per the germline V gene, CDR1 is SQVTM and CDR2 is ANQGSEA. V lost 6 bases and J 1 base, leaving 6 bases between the germline ends. CDR3 sequence: CSVGRNTGELFF. DNA of the CDR3: TGCAGCGTGGGGCGGAACACCGGGGAGCTGTTTTTT.

Remarks on this clonotype: A read error may be the cause here, since a much bigger clone is one base away. This sequence joins TRBV20-1 and TRBJ1-2; D is uncertain. Germline CDR1 and CDR2: DFQATT and SNEGSKA (reference sequence). This CDR3 spans 15 amino acids. The V gene lost 6 bases and the J gene lost 4 bases, with 21 bases spanning the gap. CDR3 in DNA: TGCAGTGCCACGCCACCCGGACTGCGGGCCTATGGCTACACCTTC. This codes for CSATPPGLRAYGYTF.

About this clonotype itself: With a much larger clone just one base away, this may be a read error. V usage is TRBV5-4 and J usage is TRBJ2-5, with 7 bases fitting TRBD2. The CDR3 totals 18 residues. Germline CDR1 and CDR2: SGHNT and YYREEE (reference sequence). Unmatched junction bases numbered 13, after V lost 0 bases and J lost 2 bases. The CDR3 DNA reads as TGTGCCAGCAGCTTGGGGGCGGGAGCCCCTCGAATACAAGAGACCCAGTACTTC. Amino acid sequence: CASSLGAGAPRIQETQYF.

This chain uses TRBV4-3 with TRBJ2-3; 10 nucleotides match TRBD2. With V trimmed by 3 bases and J by 2 bases, 5 bases remained unmatched. Germline assignment: CDR1 LGHNA and CDR2 YSLEER. The CDR3 sequence is 16 residues long. CDR3 DNA: TGCGCCAGCAGCCATCGGACTAGCGGTTACACAGATACGCAGTATTTT. Translated, it gives CASSHRTSGYTDTQYF.

This clonotype was found many times. V is TRBV5-8 and J is TRBJ1-4; D remains ambiguous. CDR1 and CDR2 from the germline V gene are SGHTS and YDEGEE. CDR3 length: 15 amino acids. V lost 5 bases to trimming and J lost 4 bases, with 15 bases between them. The CDR3 sequence is CASRHQRLRNEKLFF. The CDR3 DNA reads TGTGCCAGCAGGCATCAGAGGCTGCGTAATGAAAAACTGTTTTTT.

In this sample, this clonotype turned up many times. This chain connects TRBV11-2 to TRBJ2-1, with D unclear. Trimming took off 5 bases at V and 10 bases at J, with 12 bases between the two ends. The CDR3 runs to 12 residues. Germline CDR1 SGHAT, CDR2 FQNNGV. The CDR3 region is CASSVAWREQFF. In DNA, the CDR3 is TGTGCCAGCAGCGTCGCTTGGCGAGAGCAGTTCTTC.

This clonotype was recorded many times. Written as DNA, the CDR3 is TGCAGTGCTAGGTCGAGCGGGAGACTCTACGAGCAGTACTTC. It yields the protein CSARSSGRLYEQYF. The chain recombines TRBV20-1 with TRBJ2-7; 8 bases line up with TRBD2. J lost 3 bases, V lost 3 bases, and 7 bases had no gene match. Germline CDR1 is DFQATT and CDR2 is SNEGSKA (reference sequence). The CDR3 loop spans 14 amino acids.

Many counts were recorded for this clonotype. The rearrangement uses TRBV5-8 and TRBJ1-5; 7 bases are a match to TRBD1. This CDR3 is 16 amino acids long. The ends lost 6 bases at V and 2 bases at J; junction bases unmatched: 11. In germline, CDR1 is SGHTS, CDR2 YDEGEE. CDR3 DNA sequence: TGTGCCAGCATCCGACAGGGAAGATTGGGCAATCAGCCCCAGCATTTT. Translating it yields CASIRQGRLGNQPQHF.

This clonotype appeared many times. The chain joins TRBV20-1 to TRBJ2-3; TRBD2 matches at 10 bases. V dropped 5 bases and J dropped 3; count of bases not matched to a gene: 8. The V gene's germline CDR1 is DFQATT and CDR2 SNEGSKA (reference sequence). CDR3 size: 15 residues. The CDR3 protein is CSAHRASGSTDTQYF. Written as DNA, the CDR3 is TGCAGTGCTCACAGGGCTAGCGGGAGTACAGATACGCAGTATTTT.

This clonotype has a count of ten or more. This chain connects TRBV7-2 to TRBJ2-2; D is possibly TRBD2 (6 bases). Per germline, CDR1 SGHTA and CDR2 FQGNSA. Trimming pared 5 bases from V and 0 bases from J, leaving 13 bases between. This CDR3 has 16 amino acids. CDR3 sequence reads: CASSRGGPANTGELFF. The CDR3 DNA sequence: TGTGCCAGCAGCAGGGGAGGACCCGCGAACACCGGGGAGCTGTTTTTT.

The chain uses TRBV29-1 and TRBJ2-5, with 12 bases identical to TRBD2. Germline CDR1 and CDR2: SQVTM and ANQGSEA. Trimming took 7 bases from V and 5 from J; bases not matched to a gene: 11. This CDR3 contains 15 residues. CDR3 protein: CSAIAGTSGRETQYF. The DNA of the CDR3 is TGCAGCGCGATCGCCGGGACTAGCGGGCGGGAGACCCAGTACTTC.

Worth noting for this clonotype: The junction differs from germline at one of its ends, possibly a read error. The rearrangement joins TRBV18 to TRBJ2-3; 7 positions agree with TRBD1. The CDR3 length is 14 residues. Per germline, CDR1 KGHSH and CDR2 LQKENI. CDR3 loop: CASSPRQGTDAQYF. Written as DNA, the CDR3 is TGTGCCAGCTCACCCAGACAGGGTACAGATGCGCAGTATTTT.

As regards this clonotype: Since no conserved phenylalanine or tryptophan closes the CDR3, a read error is the likely cause. J is TRBJ1-1 and V is TRBV13; D is unclear. The CDR3 is made up of 16 amino acids. V was cut by 6 bases and J by 0 bases, with 17 bases left in between. Germline CDR1 reads PRHDT; CDR2 reads FYEKMQ (reference sequence). CDR3 in amino acids: CASSESALFMNTEAFL. The CDR3 nucleotides read TGTGCCAGCAGTGAATCGGCTCTTTTTATGAACACTGAAGCTTTCTTG.

There are many counts of this clonotype. V and J are TRBV2 and TRBJ1-4; D may be TRBD1 (6 bases). Trimming removed 9 bases at V and 0 bases at J, with 11 bases between. The CDR3 is made up of 14 amino acids. CDR1 and CDR2 from the germline V gene are SNHLY and FYNNEI. CDR3 coding DNA: TGTGCCAGTCGACAGGCTGCAACTAATGAAAAACTGTTTTTT. It codes for CASRQAATNEKLFF.

V gene TRBV19 combines with J gene TRBJ2-1, with 7 bases lining up with TRBD1. This CDR3 contains 15 residues. Looked up from germline, CDR1 is LNHDA and CDR2 is SQIVND (reference sequence). V lost 5 bases, J lost 4 bases, and 8 bases stayed unmatched. The CDR3 region is CASSFPGTAYNEQFF. The CDR3 DNA reads TGTGCCAGTAGTTTCCCCGGGACAGCTTACAATGAGCAGTTCTTC.

This clonotype was observed at least ten times. This clone may be a read error of a much larger clone one base away. The chain is built from TRBV20-1 and TRBJ2-7; TRBD2 might be the D (6 bases). CDR3 length: 11 amino acids. CDR1 DFQATT and CDR2 SNEGSKA come from the germline V gene (reference sequence). Here the CDR3 reads CSARGGSEQSF. DNA of the CDR3: TGCAGTGCTAGGGGGGGTAGCGAGCAGTCCTTC.

The sample holds many counts of this clonotype. This chain uses TRBV3-1 with TRBJ1-2; D remains unclear. CDR1 LGHDT and CDR2 YNNKEL come from the germline V gene (reference sequence). V lost 1 base to trimming and J lost 3 bases, with 9 bases between them. The CDR3 covers 14 residues. This CDR3 reads CASSQAADHYGYTF. Written as DNA, the CDR3 is TGTGCCAGCAGCCAAGCGGCGGATCACTATGGCTACACCTTC.

This chain's CDR3 is CSASFGLKGSEHF. The CDR3 DNA is TGCAGTGCTAGTTTTGGCCTAAAGGGCTCCGAGCATTTT. The chain combines TRBV20-1 with TRBJ1-5; no clear D gene. V was pared by 3 bases and J by 14 bases, with 20 bases between. The CDR3 runs 13 residues. Germline V gene data show CDR1 as DFQATT and CDR2 as SNEGSKA (reference sequence).

A note on this clonotype: At one of its ends the junction is not consistent with the germline gene, which may arise from a read error. V usage is TRBV19 and J usage is TRBJ2-6, with TRBD1 matching 7 bases. Germline CDR1 and CDR2: LNHDA and SQIVND (reference sequence). This CDR3 comprises 18 residues. DNA for the CDR3: TGTGCTAGTAGCCAGGGACAGATTACTCGTTCTGGGGCCAACGTCCTGACTTTC. Translation: CASSQGQITRSGANVLTF. Based on the CDR3 plus reference TRBV19 and TRBJ2-6, the full variable domain is DGGITQSPKYLFRKEGQNVTLSCEQNLNHDAMYWYRQDPGQGLRLIYYSQIVNDFQKGDIAEGYSVSREKKESFPLTVTSAQKNPTAFYLCASSQGQITRSGANVLTFGAGSRLTVL.

This chain connects TRBV9 to TRBJ1-1, with a weak D call TRBD1 (5 bases). Germline V CDR1 and CDR2: SGDLS, YYNGEE. Trimming took off 2 bases at V and 1 base at J, with 9 bases between the two ends. This CDR3 region has 14 residues. CDR3 in amino acids: CASSVGHPNTEAFF. CDR3 nucleotides: TGTGCCAGCAGCGTTGGACACCCGAACACTGAAGCTTTCTTT.

This clonotype was seen repeatedly, ten times or more. The chain links TRBV7-9 to TRBJ2-1; possibly TRBD1 for D (6 bases). The V gene's germline CDR1 is SEHNR and CDR2 FQNEAQ (reference sequence). This CDR3 has 16 residues. The V gene lost 4 bases and the J gene lost 1 base, with 14 bases spanning the gap. CDR3 in amino acids: CASSSPGTPSYNEQFF. The CDR3 coding sequence is TGTGCCAGCAGCTCGCCGGGGACACCTTCCTACAATGAGCAGTTCTTC.

This clonotype was detected ten times or more. V gene TRBV3-1 combines with J gene TRBJ2-7; unclear D gene. Trimming pared 4 bases from V and 2 bases from J, leaving 18 bases between. Germline assignment: CDR1 LGHDT and CDR2 YNNKEL (reference sequence). The CDR3 sequence is 16 residues long. CDR3 in DNA: TGTGCCAGCAGCCCATCCGGGTATATAGTCCCCTACGAGCAGTACTTC. Translating it yields CASSPSGYIVPYEQYF.

This clonotype occurred many times. This chain uses TRBV7-9 with TRBJ1-2, with no clear D. CDR3 length: 14 residues. CDR1 and CDR2 from the germline V gene are SEHNR and FQNEAQ (reference sequence). Trimming pared 1 base from V and 8 bases from J, leaving 14 bases between. The CDR3 here is CASSLEAGVKGYTF. For the CDR3, the DNA is TGTGCCAGCAGCTTAGAGGCAGGTGTAAAAGGCTACACCTTC.

This clonotype appeared many times. The chain employs TRBV2 and TRBJ1-4, with 7 bases that match TRBD1. The CDR3 loop spans 12 amino acids. Losses at the gene ends were 8 bases for V and 7 bases for J; bases not matched to a gene: 4. Germline CDR1 reads SNHLY; CDR2 reads FYNNEI. The CDR3 spells CASGRGTEKLFF. The CDR3, as DNA: TGTGCCAGCGGCAGGGGGACTGAAAAACTGTTTTTT.

The genes are TRBV9 and TRBJ1-5; D not resolved. CDR1 and CDR2 from the germline V gene are SGDLS and YYNGEE. V shed 1 base and J shed 6 bases, with 5 bases lying between them. The CDR3 has 12 residues. CDR3 nucleotide sequence: TGTGCCAGCAGCGTAACAAGTCAGCCCCAGCATTTT. Encoded protein: CASSVTSQPQHF.

In its sample, this clonotype was seen many times. The rearrangement joins TRBV19 to TRBJ2-2; tentatively, D is TRBD1 (5 bases). The V gene lost 3 bases and the J gene lost 0 bases, with 8 bases spanning the gap. Germline CDR1 is LNHDA and CDR2 is SQIVND (reference sequence). The CDR3 runs to 15 residues. CDR3 in amino acids: CASSMRTTNTGELFF. Written as DNA, the CDR3 is TGTGCCAGTAGTATGCGGACAACGAACACCGGGGAGCTGTTTTTT.

This clonotype occurred many times. This chain links TRBV4-1 with TRBJ1-2, with a possible D match to TRBD1 (6 bases). Germline V gene data show CDR1 as MGHRA and CDR2 as YSYEKL. The CDR3 contains 15 residues. Trimming removed 4 bases from V and 2 bases from J, with 14 bases in between. CDR3 sequence: CASSRSGGENYGYTF. The CDR3 nucleotides are TGCGCCAGCAGCCGTTCGGGGGGCGAGAACTATGGCTACACCTTC.